These 9 T cell receptor beta chains came from one sample sequenced in a study of blood T cell repertoires in COVID-19. Here immunoSEQ multiplex PCR was the method, and the copy in TCRdb shows in-frame clones only, minus some. The data contain over 200,000 clones, approximately 81% of them seen just once; the ten biggest clones take up 15% to 20%. What was sequenced was peripheral blood. Receptors originate from a woman aged 80 or over with active or convalescent COVID-19.

The V gene is TRBV27, the J gene TRBJ2-5; the D gene is possibly TRBD1 (8 bases). CDR3 length equals 17 residues. Germline CDR1 reads MNHEY; CDR2 reads SMNVEV (reference sequence). V was pared by 3 bases and J by 5 bases, with 22 bases between. The CDR3 loop is CASSFSTTGQGGETQYF. CDR3 nucleotide sequence: TGTGCCAGCAGTTTCAGTACAACCGGACAGGGAGGGGAGACCCAGTACTTC.

This clone was counted only a few times. J is TRBJ1-1 and V is TRBV3-1 (or the pseudogene TRBV3-2), with 7 bases fitting TRBD1. Germline CDR1 reads LGHDT; CDR2 reads YNNKEL (reference sequence). V lost 3 bases and J lost 1; bases outside the gene matches: 8. The CDR3 extends over 16 amino acids. The CDR3 is CASSHPAGTANTEAFF. CDR3 coding DNA: TGTGCCAGCAGCCATCCTGCCGGGACAGCGAACACTGAAGCTTTCTTT.

CDR3 DNA: TGTGCCAGCAGCTCCCCGGGACAGGGTGACAATGAGCAGTTCTTC. Its translation: CASSSPGQGDNEQFF. The J gene is TRBJ2-1, the V gene TRBV5-6; TRBD1 aligns across 9 bases. Per germline, CDR1 SGHDT and CDR2 YYEEEE. V lost 3 bases and J lost 5; bases outside the gene matches: 6. The CDR3 sequence is 15 residues long. Full variable domain (missing parts from reference TRBV5-6 and TRBJ2-1): DAGVTQSPTHLIKTRGQQVTLRCSPKSGHDTVSWYQQALGQGPQFIFQYYEEEERQRGNFPDRFSGHQFPNYSSELNVNALLLGDSALYLCASSSPGQGDNEQFFGPGTRLTVL.

V and J are TRBV9 and TRBJ2-3, with 10 bases lining up with TRBD1. The junction had 5 bases not matched to a gene; V was cut back by 4 bases and J by 3 bases. The CDR3 is 15 residues long. Germline V CDR1 and CDR2: SGDLS, YYNGEE. The CDR3 nucleotides are TGTGCCAGCAGCACGGGACAGGGGTTTACAGATACGCAGTATTTT. Amino acid sequence: CASSTGQGFTDTQYF.

The J gene is TRBJ1-4, the V gene TRBV7-8; 8 nucleotides line up with TRBD1. The CDR3 contains 15 residues. Germline loops: CDR1 SGHVS, CDR2 FQNEAQ. V shed 1 base, J shed 6 bases, and the junction held 4 bases outside the gene matches. CDR3: CASSLDPGGDEKLFF. CDR3 nucleotide sequence: TGTGCCAGCAGCTTAGATCCAGGGGGCGATGAAAAACTGTTTTTT.

The genes are TRBV27 and TRBJ2-7; 9 nucleotides line up with TRBD1. V lost 7 bases, J lost 0 bases, and 7 bases stayed unmatched. Germline values: CDR1 MNHEY, CDR2 SMNVEV (reference sequence). The CDR3 loop spans 15 amino acids. In DNA, the CDR3 is TGTGCCAGCAATCCCGGGACAGGGCTCTCCTACGAGCAGTACTTC. This translates into CASNPGTGLSYEQYF.

This chain uses TRBV4-1 with TRBJ2-1; 12 bases are a match to TRBD2. Germline V gene sequence: CDR1 MGHRA, CDR2 YSYEKL. The CDR3 consists of 17 residues. The J segment lost 2 bases and the V segment lost 0 bases, leaving 2 bases of the junction unmatched. The CDR3 loop reads CASSQELAGGPYNEQFF. The CDR3 nucleotides read TGCGCCAGCAGCCAAGAACTAGCGGGGGGCCCCTACAATGAGCAGTTCTTC.

This clone was observed a few times. This chain uses TRBV5-6 with TRBJ2-7; possible D gene TRBD1, 6 bases. Germline-derived CDR1 and CDR2 are SGHDT and YYEEEE. V dropped 1 base and J dropped 7 bases, with 9 bases sitting between them. The CDR3 covers 12 residues. In DNA, the CDR3 is TGTGCCAGCAGCTTGTTAGGGGGAGAGCAGTACTTC. This encodes CASSLLGGEQYF.

The V gene is TRBV29-1, the J gene TRBJ2-3; D possibly corresponds to TRBD2 (5 bases). V dropped 1 base and J dropped 4 bases, with 12 bases sitting between them. The CDR3 covers 14 residues. Germline V gene data show CDR1 as SQVTM and CDR2 as ANQGSEA. CDR3 residues: CSVEGASSADTQYF. CDR3 nucleotide sequence: TGCAGCGTTGAAGGGGCTAGCAGCGCAGATACGCAGTATTTT.